This T cell receptor beta chain originates from a study of shared clonotypes between healthy human individuals. Without sorting, samples used about 90 million PBMCs for genomic DNA. Samples underwent the assay at deep level. Authors' analysis steps: Filtering was not the same, since immunoSEQ gave junction-only sequences without quality scores. Method: immunoSEQ multiplex PCR; TCRdb's copy keeps in-frame clones and lacks some. The DNA was the basis for D and trimming; V, J and clone size are from that table. Altogether about 96,000 clones are present, around 43% being singletons, with the ten largest covering roughly 15%. Germline V gene lookup returns CDR1 MNHEY and CDR2 SMNVEV (reference sequence). This CDR3 is built from 14 residues.

This receptor was obtained from a woman between 40 and 50 years old in good health. Some clones in this sample may be carry-over from other donors' samples. The sample taken for sequencing was PBMCs. The chain links TRBV27 to TRBJ2-5, with 9 bases matching TRBD2. The J call may be faulty, since TRBJ2-7 better matches the DNA end. CDR3 region: CASSPGLATSEQYF. CDR3 DNA sequence: TGTGCCAGCAGTCCGGGACTAGCTACGAGCGAGCAGTACTTC.